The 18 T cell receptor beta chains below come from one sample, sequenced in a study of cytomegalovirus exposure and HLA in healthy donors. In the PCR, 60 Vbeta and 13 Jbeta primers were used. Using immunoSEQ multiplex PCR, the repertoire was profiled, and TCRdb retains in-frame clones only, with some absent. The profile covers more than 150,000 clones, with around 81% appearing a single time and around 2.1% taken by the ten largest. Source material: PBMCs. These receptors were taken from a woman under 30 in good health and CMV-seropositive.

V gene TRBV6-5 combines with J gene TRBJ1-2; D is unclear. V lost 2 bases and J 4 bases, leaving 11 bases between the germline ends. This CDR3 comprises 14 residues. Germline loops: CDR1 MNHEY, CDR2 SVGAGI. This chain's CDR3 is CASSYTSQTYGYTF. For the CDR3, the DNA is TGTGCCAGCAGTTACACTAGTCAGACCTATGGCTACACCTTC.

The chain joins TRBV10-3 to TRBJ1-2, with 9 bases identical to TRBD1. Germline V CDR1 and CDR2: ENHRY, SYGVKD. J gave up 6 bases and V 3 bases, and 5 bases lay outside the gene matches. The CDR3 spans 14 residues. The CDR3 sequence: CAISDPDRGDGYTF. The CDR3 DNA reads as TGTGCCATCAGTGACCCCGACAGGGGGGATGGCTACACCTTC.

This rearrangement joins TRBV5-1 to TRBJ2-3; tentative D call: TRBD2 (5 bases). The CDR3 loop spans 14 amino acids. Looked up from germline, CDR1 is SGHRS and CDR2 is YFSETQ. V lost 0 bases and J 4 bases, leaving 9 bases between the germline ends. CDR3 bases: TGCGCCAGCAGCTTGGCAGCTAGCCCAGATACGCAGTATTTT. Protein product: CASSLAASPDTQYF.

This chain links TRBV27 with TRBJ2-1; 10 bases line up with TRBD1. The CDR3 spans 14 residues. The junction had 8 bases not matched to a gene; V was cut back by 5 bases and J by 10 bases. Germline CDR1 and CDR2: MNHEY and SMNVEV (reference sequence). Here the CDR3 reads CASSRRTGGNEQFF. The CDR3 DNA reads TGTGCCAGCAGTAGGAGGACAGGGGGTAACGAGCAGTTCTTC.

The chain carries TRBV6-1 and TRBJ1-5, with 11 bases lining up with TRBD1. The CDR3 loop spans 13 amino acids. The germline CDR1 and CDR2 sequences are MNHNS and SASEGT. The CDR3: CASGQGANQPQHF. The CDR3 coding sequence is TGTGCTTCCGGACAGGGGGCGAATCAGCCCCAGCATTTT.

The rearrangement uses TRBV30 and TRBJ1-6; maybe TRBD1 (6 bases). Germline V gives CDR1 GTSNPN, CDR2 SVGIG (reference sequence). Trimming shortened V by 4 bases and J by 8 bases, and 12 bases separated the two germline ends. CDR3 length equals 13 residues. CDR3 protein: CAWKPGAHSPLHF. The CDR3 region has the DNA TGTGCCTGGAAGCCAGGGGCACATTCACCCCTCCACTTT.

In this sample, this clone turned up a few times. The CDR3 DNA sequence: TGCAGTGTCTTCTATCGGAGTGAGCAGTTCTTC. Residues: CSVFYRSEQFF. J is TRBJ2-1 and V is TRBV20-1; D remains ambiguous. Germline V gene data show CDR1 as DFQATT and CDR2 as SNEGSKA (reference sequence). Trimming stripped 7 bases from V and 9 bases from J, with 13 bases between. The CDR3 sequence is 11 residues long.

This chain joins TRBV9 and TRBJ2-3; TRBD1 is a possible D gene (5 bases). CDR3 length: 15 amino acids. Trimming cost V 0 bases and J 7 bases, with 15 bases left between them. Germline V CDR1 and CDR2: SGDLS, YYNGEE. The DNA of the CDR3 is TGTGCCAGCAGCGTAGGGGGCGAACTCTTGAATACGCAGTATTTT. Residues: CASSVGGELLNTQYF.

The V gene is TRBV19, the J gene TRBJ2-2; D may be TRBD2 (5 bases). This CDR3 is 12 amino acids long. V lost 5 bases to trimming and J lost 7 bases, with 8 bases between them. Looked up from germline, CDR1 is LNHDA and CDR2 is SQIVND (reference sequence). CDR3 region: CASSLANGELFF. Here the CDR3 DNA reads TGTGCCAGTAGTCTAGCTAACGGGGAGCTGTTTTTT. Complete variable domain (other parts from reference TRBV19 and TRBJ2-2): DGGITQSPKYLFRKEGQNVTLSCEQNLNHDAMYWYRQDPGQGLRLIYYSQIVNDFQKGDIAEGYSVSREKKESFPLTVTSAQKNPTAFYLCASSLANGELFFGEGSRLTVL.

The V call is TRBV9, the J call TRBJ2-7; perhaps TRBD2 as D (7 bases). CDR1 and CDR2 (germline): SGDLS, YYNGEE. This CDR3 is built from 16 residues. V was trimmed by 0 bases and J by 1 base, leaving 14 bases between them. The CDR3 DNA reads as TGTGCCAGCAGCGTAGGGGGGGGCTCGTATTCCTACGAGCAGTACTTC. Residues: CASSVGGGSYSYEQYF. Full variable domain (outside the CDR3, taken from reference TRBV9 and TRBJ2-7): DSGVTQTPKHLITATGQRVTLRCSPRSGDLSVYWYQQSLDQGLQFLIQYYNGEERAKGNILERFSAQQFPDLHSELNLSSLELGDSALYFCASSVGGGSYSYEQYFGPGTRLTVT.

CDR3 coding DNA: TGTGCCAGCAGCTTGGTGCGGGGTAGCACAGATACGCAGTATTTT. As protein: CASSLVRGSTDTQYF. The rearrangement joins TRBV5-6 to TRBJ2-3; a weak D match, TRBD2 (6 bases). This CDR3 has 15 amino acids. V dropped 0 bases and J dropped 0 bases, with 8 bases sitting between them. Per the germline V gene, CDR1 is SGHDT and CDR2 is YYEEEE.

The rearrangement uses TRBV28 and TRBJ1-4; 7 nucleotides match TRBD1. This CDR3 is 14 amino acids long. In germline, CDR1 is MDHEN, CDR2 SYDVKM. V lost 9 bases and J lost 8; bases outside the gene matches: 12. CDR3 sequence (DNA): TGTGCCAGTCCTTTTTTAGGGGGCCTCGAAAAACTGTTTTTT. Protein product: CASPFLGGLEKLFF.

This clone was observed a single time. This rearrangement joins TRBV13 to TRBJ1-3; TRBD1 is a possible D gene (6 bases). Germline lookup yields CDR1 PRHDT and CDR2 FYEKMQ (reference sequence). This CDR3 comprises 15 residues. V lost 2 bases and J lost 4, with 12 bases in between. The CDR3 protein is CASSLRGGGGNTIYF. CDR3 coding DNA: TGTGCCAGCAGCTTACGAGGGGGTGGCGGAAACACCATATATTTT.

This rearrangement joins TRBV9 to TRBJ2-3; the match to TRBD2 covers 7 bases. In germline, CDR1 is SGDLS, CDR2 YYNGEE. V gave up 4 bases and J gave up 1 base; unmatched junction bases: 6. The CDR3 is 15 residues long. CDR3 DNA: TGTGCCAGCAGCCCCCGGGCGGGGGGCACAGATACGCAGTATTTT. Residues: CASSPRAGGTDTQYF. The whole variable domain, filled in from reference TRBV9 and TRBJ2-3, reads DSGVTQTPKHLITATGQRVTLRCSPRSGDLSVYWYQQSLDQGLQFLIQYYNGEERAKGNILERFSAQQFPDLHSELNLSSLELGDSALYFCASSPRAGGTDTQYFGPGTRLTVL.

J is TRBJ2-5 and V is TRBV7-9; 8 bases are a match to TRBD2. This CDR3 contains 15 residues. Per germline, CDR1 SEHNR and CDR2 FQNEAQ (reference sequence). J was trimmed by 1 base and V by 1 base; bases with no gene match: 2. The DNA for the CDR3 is TGTGCCAGCAGCTTAGGGCTAGCGGGCCAAGAGACCCAGTACTTC. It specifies CASSLGLAGQETQYF.

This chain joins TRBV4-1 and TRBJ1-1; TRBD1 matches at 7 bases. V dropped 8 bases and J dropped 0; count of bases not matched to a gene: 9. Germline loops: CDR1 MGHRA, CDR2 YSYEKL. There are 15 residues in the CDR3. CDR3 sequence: CASSQGGTLNTEAFF. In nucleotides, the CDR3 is TGCGCCAGCTCCCAAGGGGGCACCTTGAACACTGAAGCTTTCTTT.

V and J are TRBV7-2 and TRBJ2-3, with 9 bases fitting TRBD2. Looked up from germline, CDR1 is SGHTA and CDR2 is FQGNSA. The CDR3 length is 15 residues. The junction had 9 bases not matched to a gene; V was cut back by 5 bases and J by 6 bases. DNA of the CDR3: TGTGCCAGCAGCCAAACTCTAGCGGGGTACGATACGCAGTATTTT. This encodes CASSQTLAGYDTQYF.

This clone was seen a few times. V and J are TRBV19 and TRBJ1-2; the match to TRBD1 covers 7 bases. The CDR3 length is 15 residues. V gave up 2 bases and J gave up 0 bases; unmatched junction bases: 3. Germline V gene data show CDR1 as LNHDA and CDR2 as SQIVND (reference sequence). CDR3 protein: CASSIPGGANYGYTF. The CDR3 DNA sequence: TGTGCCAGTAGTATACCAGGGGGTGCTAACTATGGCTACACCTTC.